The 21 T cell receptor beta chains below come from one sample, sequenced in a study of T-cell memory formation after mild COVID-19. In TCRdb, the 5' RACE reads were re-called with MiXCR into one record per CDR3 protein. The sample includes 360,000 or so distinct CDR3 sequences, 25% to 30% of them seen just once. Sequenced: PBMCs or a T cell subset sorted from them (not recorded which). Receptors were obtained from an adult woman who had mild COVID-19 (a few samples of this study predate the infection). Cell type and time point are not known.

This rearrangement joins TRBV18 to TRBJ1-5; no clear D. V lost 4 bases and J 0 bases, leaving 4 bases between the germline ends. There are 13 residues in the CDR3. Germline CDR1 KGHSH, CDR2 LQKENI. Here the CDR3 reads CASSRSSNQPQHF. DNA of the CDR3: TGTGCCAGCTCACGTTCTAGCAATCAGCCCCAGCATTTT.

The chain is built from TRBV7-9 and TRBJ2-1; 12 bases map to TRBD2. The V and J ends lost 7 bases and 2 bases, in that order; junction bases with no gene match: 12. CDR3 length: 18 residues. CDR1 SEHNR and CDR2 FQNEAQ come from the germline V gene (reference sequence). The CDR3 loop is CASIRALAGGLAYNEQFF. CDR3 coding DNA: TGTGCCAGCATCCGGGCACTAGCGGGGGGCCTTGCCTACAATGAGCAGTTCTTC.

In its sample, this clonotype was seen a few times. This rearrangement joins TRBV6-5 to TRBJ2-3; the match to TRBD2 covers 7 bases. Germline CDR1 is MNHEY and CDR2 is SVGAGI. The CDR3 runs to 14 residues. V trimming: 6 bases; J trimming: 4 bases; junction bases outside the gene matches: 7. The CDR3 nucleotides are TGTGCCAGCAGGCCTAGCGGATTCCCAGATACGCAGTATTTT. It specifies CASRPSGFPDTQYF.

This clonotype was observed a few times. The CDR3 DNA reads TGTGCCAGCAGCGCGGGACAGGGGGCTTTCTTT. Translated: CASSAGQGAFF. This chain links TRBV9 with TRBJ1-1, with 10 bases aligning to TRBD1. Trimming removed 3 bases from V and 11 bases from J; junction bases left unmatched: 1. The CDR3 has 11 residues. Germline-derived CDR1 and CDR2 are SGDLS and YYNGEE.

This clonotype has a single count. V and J are TRBV12-3 or TRBV12-4 and TRBJ1-4; D gene ambiguous. V lost 5 bases and J lost 8, with 9 bases in between. The CDR3 spans 12 residues. The CDR3 spells CASSPLREKLFF. The CDR3 nucleotides are TGTGCCAGCAGTCCTCTAAGGGAAAAACTGTTTTTT.

This clonotype was seen a few times. The rearrangement joins TRBV4-3 to TRBJ2-2; TRBD1 is a possible D gene (6 bases). The germline V gene encodes CDR1 LGHNA and CDR2 YSLEER. The CDR3 runs to 16 residues. Trimming stripped 0 bases from V and 4 bases from J, with 12 bases between. CDR3 protein: CASSQEQGTFTGELFF. Written as DNA, the CDR3 is TGCGCCAGCAGCCAAGAGCAGGGGACCTTCACCGGGGAGCTGTTTTTT.

This clonotype was seen more than once but under ten times. The V and J genes are TRBV2 and TRBJ2-1; 11 bases match TRBD2. V was clipped by 1 base and J by 6 bases; unmatched bases: 2. Germline V gene lookup returns CDR1 SNHLY and CDR2 FYNNEI. The CDR3 is 15 residues long. The CDR3 DNA reads as TGTGCCAGCAGTGAAGGAGGACTAGCGGGCAATGAGCAGTTCTTC. Protein sequence: CASSEGGLAGNEQFF.

This clonotype occurred once. The chain links TRBV3-1 to TRBJ2-1, with 12 bases aligning to TRBD2. This CDR3 is 17 amino acids long. V gave up 0 bases and J gave up 9 bases; unmatched junction bases: 9. Germline V CDR1 and CDR2: LGHDT, YNNKEL (reference sequence). The CDR3 DNA is TGTGCCAGCAGCCAAGACCTAGCGGGAGGGTCTGGGGGTGAGCAGTTCTTC. This codes for CASSQDLAGGSGGEQFF.

In its sample, this clonotype was seen a few times. The rearrangement uses TRBV29-1 and TRBJ2-7, with D unclear. V dropped 0 bases and J dropped 1 base, with 4 bases sitting between them. In germline, CDR1 is SQVTM, CDR2 ANQGSEA. This CDR3 is built from 12 residues. The CDR3 spells CSVEDDSYEQYF. In nucleotides, the CDR3 is TGCAGCGTTGAAGATGATTCCTACGAGCAGTACTTC.

The chain uses TRBV12-3 or TRBV12-4 and TRBJ2-7; D is possibly TRBD1 or TRBD2 (5 bases each). The CDR3 extends over 17 amino acids. Trimming took 3 bases from V and 0 from J, leaving 18 bases between them. This CDR3 is CASSFTLGTGSSYEQYF. The CDR3 DNA reads TGTGCCAGCAGTTTCACTTTAGGGACGGGAAGCTCCTACGAGCAGTACTTC.

The sample holds many counts of this clonotype. The genes are TRBV9 and TRBJ1-2; D possibly corresponds to TRBD1 (6 bases). The V and J ends lost 4 bases and 3 bases respectively, with 13 bases between them. This CDR3 is built from 14 residues. Germline V gene lookup returns CDR1 SGDLS and CDR2 YYNGEE. The CDR3 loop is CASSLGGLDYGYTF. The CDR3 region has the DNA TGTGCCAGCAGCCTAGGGGGATTAGACTATGGCTACACCTTC.

The chain joins TRBV7-8 to TRBJ2-7, with 7 bases aligning to TRBD1. Trimming took 1 base from V and 2 from J; bases not matched to a gene: 8. The germline V gene encodes CDR1 SGHVS and CDR2 FQNEAQ. The CDR3 is 16 residues long. CDR3 nucleotides: TGTGCCAGCAGCTTAGGTTTTAAGGGACAGACCTACGAGCAGTACTTC. Protein: CASSLGFKGQTYEQYF.

This clonotype occurred a few times. The V gene is TRBV4-1, the J gene TRBJ1-2, with D maybe TRBD1 (5 bases). The CDR3 sequence is 14 residues long. Trimming cost V 7 bases and J 5 bases, with 17 bases left between them. Germline CDR1 is MGHRA and CDR2 is YSYEKL. CDR3 sequence: CASTGTFSGYGYTF. As DNA, the CDR3 is TGCGCCAGCACCGGGACGTTCTCTGGTTATGGCTACACCTTC.

Only a few counts were recorded for this clonotype. The rearrangement uses TRBV29-1 and TRBJ2-1, with 10 nucleotides matching TRBD1. CDR1 is SQVTM and CDR2 is ANQGSEA in the germline V gene. The CDR3 is made up of 13 amino acids. The J segment lost 4 bases and the V segment lost 6 bases, leaving 3 bases of the junction unmatched. CDR3 nucleotide sequence: TGCAGCGTAGGACAGGGGGGATACAATGAGCAGTTCTTC. Translating gives CSVGQGGYNEQFF.

The gene calls are TRBV4-2 and TRBJ2-7; D unclear. The CDR3 runs 15 residues. Trimming cost V 0 bases and J 3 bases, with 12 bases left between them. The germline CDR1 and CDR2 sequences are LGHNA and YNFKEQ. CDR3 region: CASSQEAWLGYEQYF. The CDR3 coding sequence is TGTGCCAGCAGCCAAGAGGCATGGCTAGGCTACGAGCAGTACTTC.

At least ten counts were recorded for this clonotype. The chain carries TRBV4-1 and TRBJ1-1, with TRBD1 as a possible D gene (5 bases). CDR1 is MGHRA and CDR2 is YSYEKL in the germline V gene. The CDR3 runs to 13 residues. Trimming pared 1 base from V and 11 bases from J, leaving 14 bases between. DNA for the CDR3: TGCGCCAGCAGCCAAGGGGGGGGAACGGTGGCTTTCTTT. Its translation: CASSQGGGTVAFF.

This clonotype occurred a few times. The V call is TRBV6-2 or TRBV6-3, the J call TRBJ2-1; 13 nucleotides match TRBD2. Germline CDR1 is MNHEY and CDR2 is SVGEGT. With V trimmed by 4 bases and J by 9 bases, 9 bases remained unmatched. The CDR3 contains 16 residues. In nucleotides, the CDR3 is TGTGCCAGCAGTTTACCCGGGACTAGCGGGAAAAGTGAGCAGTTCTTC. As protein: CASSLPGTSGKSEQFF.

V gene TRBV29-1 combines with J gene TRBJ2-3; 10 nucleotides agree with TRBD2. The J segment lost 6 bases and the V segment lost 5 bases, leaving 5 bases of the junction unmatched. This CDR3 contains 13 residues. Germline V gene data show CDR1 as SQVTM and CDR2 as ANQGSEA. CDR3 residues: CSVQAGGGDTQYF. The DNA for the CDR3 is TGCAGCGTTCAAGCGGGAGGGGGGGATACGCAGTATTTT.

This chain links TRBV10-3 with TRBJ2-3; tentatively, D is TRBD1 (5 bases). This CDR3 is built from 15 residues. CDR1 and CDR2 (germline): ENHRY, SYGVKD. Trimming cost V 5 bases and J 4 bases, with 16 bases left between them. The DNA for the CDR3 is TGTGCCATCAGTCCTCGGACACCATCGGCAGATACGCAGTATTTT. This sequence encodes CAISPRTPSADTQYF.

The chain employs TRBV6-5 and TRBJ2-7, with D tentatively TRBD1 (6 bases). This CDR3 is 15 amino acids long. Per the germline V gene, CDR1 is MNHEY and CDR2 is SVGAGI. V lost 0 bases, J lost 2 bases, and 11 bases lay in between. The CDR3 DNA reads as TGTGCCAGCAGTTACTCGTTCGACAGGCCCTACGAGCAGTACTTC. It specifies CASSYSFDRPYEQYF.

This clonotype was seen more than once but under ten times. The rearrangement joins TRBV12-3 or TRBV12-4 to TRBJ2-7; 7 bases are shared with TRBD1. Trimming at V came to 7 bases and at J to 1 base, leaving 4 bases not matched to a gene. This CDR3 region has 13 residues. The CDR3 sequence is CASNRDRSYEQYF. The CDR3 region has the DNA TGTGCCAGCAACCGGGACAGATCCTACGAGCAGTACTTC.